This T cell receptor beta chain was captured by sequencing in a study of radiation and T cells in renal cell carcinoma. Study-level points and caveats: Baseline intratumoral clonotype presence is unknown without pretreatment biopsies.

Trimming removed 0 bases at V and 2 bases at J, with 5 bases between. Germline CDR1 and CDR2: SGHRS and YFSETQ. The CDR3 is made up of 13 amino acids. In regard to this clone: Its antigen is unidentified.

Only in-frame clones appear in the TCRdb table, and some are missing; sequencing was by immunoSEQ multiplex PCR. The table has some 58,000 clones, around 78% seen once. The time point: blood 2 weeks post-SBRT. Sample treatment: 15 Gy SBRT to primary tumor, nephrectomy 4 weeks later. The tumor was a clear cell renal cell carcinoma. Sample: blood, taken from a patient whose treatment included radiotherapy and nephrectomy. The receptor was isolated from a man aged 55-75 years with renal cell carcinoma. The chain joins TRBV5-1 to TRBJ2-5; D is uncertain. The CDR3: CASSLESQETQYF. The CDR3 bases are TGCGCCAGCAGCTTGGAAAGTCAAGAGACCCAGTACTTC.